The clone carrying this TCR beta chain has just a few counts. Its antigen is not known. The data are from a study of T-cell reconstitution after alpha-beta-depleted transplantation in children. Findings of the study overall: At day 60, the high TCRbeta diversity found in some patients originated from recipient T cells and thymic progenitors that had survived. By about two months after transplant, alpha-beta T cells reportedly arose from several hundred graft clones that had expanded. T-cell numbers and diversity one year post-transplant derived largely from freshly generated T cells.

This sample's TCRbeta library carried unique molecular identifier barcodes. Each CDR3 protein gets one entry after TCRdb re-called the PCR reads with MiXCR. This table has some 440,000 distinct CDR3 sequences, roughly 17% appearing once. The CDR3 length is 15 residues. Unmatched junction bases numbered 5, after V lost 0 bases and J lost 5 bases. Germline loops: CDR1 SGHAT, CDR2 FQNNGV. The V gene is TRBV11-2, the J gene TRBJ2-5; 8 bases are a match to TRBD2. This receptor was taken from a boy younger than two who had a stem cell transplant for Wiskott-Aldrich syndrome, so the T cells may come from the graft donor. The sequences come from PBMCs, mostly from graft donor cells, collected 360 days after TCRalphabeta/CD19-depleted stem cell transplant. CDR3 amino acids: CASSLDREGWETQYF. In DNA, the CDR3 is TGTGCCAGCAGCTTAGATCGGGAGGGTTGGGAGACCCAGTACTTC.